Below are 20 T cell receptor beta chains sequenced from a single sample in a study of metastatic and nonmetastatic thyroid tumors. MiXCR was used by TCRdb to re-call the PCR reads. The table includes 20,000 to 25,000 clones, roughly an eighth detected once. No patient received treatment before thyroid surgery. Specimen: blood. These receptors were taken from a male donor with papillary thyroid cancer or a benign thyroid nodule (not recorded which). Some clones in this sample may be carry-over from other donors' samples.

In its sample, this clone was seen many times. The gene calls are TRBV20-1 and TRBJ2-5; 7 bases fit TRBD2. V gave up 0 bases and J gave up 7 bases; unmatched junction bases: 8. Germline V gives CDR1 DFQATT, CDR2 SNEGSKA (reference sequence). The CDR3 length is 14 residues. CDR3 sequence (DNA): TGCAGTGCTAGAGACTCGACTAGCACCGCGACCCAGTACTTC. This sequence encodes CSARDSTSTATQYF.

This chain links TRBV2 with TRBJ2-7, with 7 bases matching TRBD1. The CDR3 covers 13 residues. The V gene's germline CDR1 is SNHLY and CDR2 FYNNEI. Trimming removed 5 bases from V and 2 bases from J; junction bases left unmatched: 3. The CDR3 here is CASSTGVPYEQYF. Here the CDR3 DNA reads TGTGCCAGCAGTACAGGGGTTCCCTACGAGCAGTACTTC.

This clone is categorized as medium-sized. The V gene is TRBV27, the J gene TRBJ2-7; 8 nucleotides align to TRBD1. The trim removed 5 bases at V and 2 bases at J, leaving 5 bases unmatched. The length of the CDR3 is 14 residues. Germline lookup yields CDR1 MNHEY and CDR2 SMNVEV (reference sequence). The CDR3 loop is CASSIGQGAYEQYF. As DNA, the CDR3 is TGTGCCAGCAGTATAGGACAGGGAGCCTACGAGCAGTACTTC.

This clone was detected ten times or more. V is TRBV6-1 and J is TRBJ1-4; no clear D. CDR3 length: 14 residues. V was cut by 6 bases and J by 7 bases, with 15 bases left in between. Germline CDR1 MNHNS, CDR2 SASEGT. The CDR3 sequence is CASRPTLKGEKLFF. The CDR3 DNA follows: TGTGCCAGCAGGCCGACGCTCAAAGGTGAAAAACTGTTTTTT.

This clone was observed many times. The CDR3 DNA sequence: TGTGCCAGCAGCCTCGACCAGGGCGGCTACACCTTC. Its protein is CASSLDQGGYTF. The V and J genes are TRBV7-6 and TRBJ1-2; a weak D match, TRBD1 (5 bases). This CDR3 contains 12 residues. The germline gives CDR1 SGHVS, CDR2 FNYEAQ. With 5 bases removed from V and 8 bases from J, the gap between germline ends came to 12 bases.

This clone was recorded at least ten times. This chain uses TRBV3-1 with TRBJ2-5, with TRBD2 as a possible D gene (6 bases). The CDR3 contains 15 residues. With 2 bases removed from V and 5 bases from J, the gap between germline ends came to 15 bases. Germline CDR1 reads LGHDT; CDR2 reads YNNKEL (reference sequence). The CDR3: CASSQSVGAGETQYF. The CDR3 DNA sequence: TGTGCCAGCAGCCAATCCGTCGGGGCGGGGGAGACCCAGTACTTC.

This sequence joins TRBV6-1 and TRBJ2-1, with unresolved D. Trimming removed 2 bases from V and 9 bases from J, with 14 bases in between. This CDR3 is built from 14 residues. Germline V gene lookup returns CDR1 MNHNS and CDR2 SASEGT. As DNA, the CDR3 is TGTGCCAGCAGTGAATCCGCAGGAATCGGTGAGCAGTTCTTC. It codes for CASSESAGIGEQFF.

This clone was seen many times. The chain combines TRBV7-1 with TRBJ1-3; D not certain. TRBV7-1 is an ORF, with its function uncertain. V was shortened by 3 bases and J by 3 bases, with 27 bases between the two germline ends. This CDR3 region has 20 residues. The CDR3 here is CASSSRYKSVSVADGNTIYF. Here the CDR3 DNA reads TGTGCCAGCAGCTCCCGTTATAAAAGCGTTTCGGTAGCGGATGGAAACACCATATATTTT.

Ten or more counts support this clone. Distinct nucleotide sequences in the sample also encode this CDR3. This chain links TRBV19 with TRBJ1-1; unclear D gene. This CDR3 has 13 amino acids. From germline, CDR1 is LNHDA and CDR2 SQIVND (reference sequence). Trimming pared 5 bases from V and 5 bases from J, leaving 12 bases between. CDR3 coding DNA: TGTGCCAGTAGTTATCCACCTTTGACTGAAGCTTTCTTT. This translates into CASSYPPLTEAFF.

This clone was observed many times. The chain carries TRBV6-1 and TRBJ2-1; 8 bases are a match to TRBD1. The CDR3 spans 15 residues. The ends lost 5 bases at V and 6 bases at J; junction bases unmatched: 9. Germline V gene lookup returns CDR1 MNHNS and CDR2 SASEGT. The CDR3 region is CASSFAGTGANEQFF. The CDR3 nucleotides read TGTGCCAGCAGTTTCGCCGGGACAGGAGCCAATGAGCAGTTCTTC.

The sample holds many counts of this clone. The chain carries TRBV4-1 and TRBJ2-3, with D maybe TRBD2 (5 bases). The germline V and J ends were trimmed by 4 bases and 0 bases, with 14 bases remaining between them. The CDR3 has 16 amino acids. The V gene's germline CDR1 is MGHRA and CDR2 YSYEKL. The CDR3: CASSRGYSGSTDTQYF. The CDR3, as DNA: TGCGCCAGCAGCCGCGGGTACAGCGGAAGCACAGATACGCAGTATTTT.

This clone was seen ten or more times. The chain uses TRBV5-5 and TRBJ1-1, with D possibly TRBD1 on 6 matching bases. CDR1 and CDR2 from the germline V gene are SGHKS and YYEKEE (reference sequence). The CDR3 has 13 residues. Trimming cost V 7 bases and J 2 bases, with 12 bases left between them. CDR3: CASSKGHNTEAFF. CDR3 in DNA: TGTGCCAGCTCGAAGGGACATAACACTGAAGCTTTCTTT.

This clone qualifies as medium-sized (0.01 to 0.1%). This rearrangement joins TRBV27 to TRBJ2-7; 8 bases are shared with TRBD2. V trimming: 5 bases; J trimming: 1 base; junction bases outside the gene matches: 1. Looked up from germline, CDR1 is MNHEY and CDR2 is SMNVEV (reference sequence). The CDR3 sequence is 13 residues long. This CDR3 reads CASSLAGSYEQYF. The CDR3 nucleotides are TGTGCCAGCAGTCTAGCGGGTTCCTACGAGCAGTACTTC.

The sample holds many counts of this clone. A read error may explain this, as a much larger clone is one base away. This sequence joins TRBV5-1 and TRBJ1-2, with a possible D match to TRBD1 (5 bases). The germline V gene has CDR1 SGHRS and CDR2 YFSETQ. The CDR3 loop spans 13 amino acids. The DNA for the CDR3 is TGCGCCGGCAGCCTCCGGGGGGAGCATGGCTACACCTTC. The encoded protein is CAGSLRGEHGYTF.

This clone was detected many times. J is TRBJ2-6 and V is TRBV3-1, with D possibly being TRBD2 (6 bases). This CDR3 has 21 residues. Per the germline V gene, CDR1 is LGHDT and CDR2 is YNNKEL (reference sequence). V was trimmed by 1 base and J by 1 base, leaving 23 bases between them. This CDR3 is CASSQVRAGRPSQSGANVLTF. Written as DNA, the CDR3 is TGTGCCAGCAGCCAAGTCAGAGCGGGCCGCCCCTCCCAATCTGGGGCCAACGTCCTGACTTTC.

V is TRBV30 and J is TRBJ2-2; D unclear. The length of the CDR3 is 10 residues. Looked up from germline, CDR1 is GTSNPN and CDR2 is SVGIG (reference sequence). V was trimmed by 1 base and J by 9 bases, leaving 3 bases between them. The CDR3 nucleotides are TGTGCCTGGAGTGGACGGGAGCTGTTTTTT. Translated: CAWSGRELFF.

Many counts were recorded for this clone. The V and J genes are TRBV7-9 and TRBJ2-1, with D possibly TRBD2 on 5 matching bases. The germline V gene has CDR1 SEHNR and CDR2 FQNEAQ (reference sequence). The CDR3 is 16 amino acids. V lost 5 bases and J 2 bases, leaving 16 bases between the germline ends. CDR3 DNA sequence: TGTGCCAGCAGCCCCTTCTTGACCGGGACCTACAATGAGCAGTTCTTC. Encoded protein: CASSPFLTGTYNEQFF. The entire variable domain, with the rest obtained from reference TRBV7-9 and TRBJ2-1, is as follows: DTGVSQNPRHKITKRGQNVTFRCDPISEHNRLYWYRQTLGQGPEFLTYFQNEAQLEKSRLLSDRFSAERPKGSFSTLEIQRTEQGDSAMYLCASSPFLTGTYNEQFFGPGTRLTVL.

The chain uses TRBV28 and TRBJ2-1, with 7 bases fitting TRBD2. The CDR3 covers 15 residues. From germline, CDR1 is MDHEN and CDR2 SYDVKM. The ends lost 6 bases at V and 1 base at J; junction bases unmatched: 6. The CDR3 DNA is TGTGCCAGCAGGATTGCGGGGGTGTCCTACAATGAGCAGTTCTTC. This translates into CASRIAGVSYNEQFF.

This clone was observed a handful of times. It is likely a read error, because the conserved phenylalanine at the end of the CDR3 is missing. The CDR3 DNA reads TGTGCCAGCAGTCGGGACAGGGGGCGCCGGGAGACCCAGTACCCC. Its translation: CASSRDRGRRETQYP. This chain uses TRBV12-3 or TRBV12-4 with TRBJ2-5; 12 bases fit TRBD1. The CDR3 consists of 15 residues. The junction had 6 bases not matched to a gene; V was cut back by 5 bases and J by 5 bases.

This clone has a handful of counts. The rearrangement joins TRBV6-1 to TRBJ2-5; 10 bases align to TRBD2. Germline V gene sequence: CDR1 MNHNS, CDR2 SASEGT. The CDR3 extends over 14 amino acids. Germline trimming cut 6 bases from V and 5 bases from J; bases unmatched to any gene: 6. The CDR3: CASSLAGVMETQYF. Written as DNA, the CDR3 is TGTGCCAGCAGCCTAGCGGGAGTGATGGAGACCCAGTACTTC.